Presented here are 32 T cell receptor beta chains from one specimen sequenced in a study of blood T cell repertoires in COVID-19. The repertoire was sequenced with immunoSEQ multiplex PCR; TCRdb's copy has only in-frame clones and lacks some. The sample records about 410,000 clones, 86% being singletons. The source material was peripheral blood. The source is a woman aged 30 to 39 with active or convalescent COVID-19.

The rearrangement uses TRBV4-1 and TRBJ2-3; possible D gene TRBD2, 5 bases. V was pared by 0 bases and J by 4 bases, with 20 bases between. The CDR3 loop spans 18 amino acids. The germline V gene encodes CDR1 MGHRA and CDR2 YSYEKL. The CDR3 reads CASSQDPFLSSSADTQYF. As DNA, the CDR3 is TGCGCCAGCAGCCAAGATCCTTTCTTGTCTAGCAGTGCAGATACGCAGTATTTT.

The chain couples TRBV6-6 to TRBJ1-4, with a possible D match to TRBD1 (5 bases). CDR1 is MNHNY, CDR2 SVGAGI, per germline (reference sequence). The CDR3 contains 16 residues. V was clipped by 6 bases and J by 8 bases, with 22 bases between them. The CDR3 bases are TGTGCCAGCAGACAAATCAGGACGGGGGTAAAGGAAAAACTGTTTTTT. It specifies CASRQIRTGVKEKLFF.

The chain joins TRBV9 to TRBJ1-2, with 9 bases matching TRBD1. Per germline, CDR1 SGDLS and CDR2 YYNGEE. The CDR3 length is 17 residues. V lost 2 bases, J lost 3 bases, and 11 bases stayed unmatched. The CDR3 sequence is CASSVPLQGAGDYGYTF. For the CDR3, the DNA is TGTGCCAGCAGCGTCCCACTACAGGGGGCGGGCGACTATGGCTACACCTTC.

V and J are TRBV5-4 and TRBJ1-4; D perhaps matches TRBD1 (5 bases). Germline V gene sequence: CDR1 SGHNT, CDR2 YYREEE (reference sequence). The V and J ends lost 0 bases and 6 bases respectively, with 6 bases between them. The CDR3 covers 13 residues. CDR3 coding DNA: TGTGCCAGCAGCTTGGTAGGGGATGAAAAACTGTTTTTT. Translating it yields CASSLVGDEKLFF.

This clone was counted ten times or more. The chain carries TRBV5-1 and TRBJ2-5; perhaps TRBD2 as D (6 bases). Germline V lookup: CDR1 SGHRS, CDR2 YFSETQ. The CDR3 is 13 residues long. Trimming shortened V by 7 bases and J by 4 bases, and 14 bases separated the two germline ends. CDR3: CASGGEGVETQYF. DNA of the CDR3: TGCGCCAGCGGCGGGGAAGGGGTAGAGACCCAGTACTTC.

V and J are TRBV2 and TRBJ1-5; the D gene is possibly TRBD1 (5 bases). In germline, CDR1 is SNHLY, CDR2 FYNNEI. The CDR3 runs 13 residues. V was trimmed by 3 bases and J by 7 bases, leaving 10 bases between them. CDR3 in DNA: TGTGCCAGCAGTGACAGGGTCCAGCAGCCCCAGCATTTT. Its translation is CASSDRVQQPQHF.

The CDR3 DNA follows: TGTGCCAGTAGTATGGAGGGAAGGTACGAGCAGTACTTC. Its protein product is CASSMEGRYEQYF. V is TRBV19 and J is TRBJ2-7, with TRBD2 as a possible D gene (6 bases). Germline V gene sequence: CDR1 LNHDA, CDR2 SQIVND (reference sequence). The V end lost 3 bases, the J end lost 4 bases, and 10 bases lay between the germline ends. The length of the CDR3 is 13 residues.

A few counts support this clone. The CDR3 protein is CASSESVTYEQYF. CDR3 DNA sequence: TGCGCCAGCAGTGAGTCTGTCACCTACGAGCAGTACTTC. The chain combines TRBV10-1 with TRBJ2-7; D gene uncertain. The CDR3 has 13 residues. Germline loops: CDR1 WNHNN, CDR2 SYGVQD (reference sequence). Trimming cost V 0 bases and J 2 bases, with 5 bases left between them.

The J gene is TRBJ2-3, the V gene TRBV5-6; D perhaps matches TRBD1 (6 bases). The germline V and J ends were trimmed by 4 bases and 2 bases, with 8 bases remaining between them. From germline, CDR1 is SGHDT and CDR2 YYEEEE. The CDR3 extends over 13 amino acids. The CDR3 bases are TGTGCCAGCAGCCGGGACATCACAGATACGCAGTATTTT. It translates to CASSRDITDTQYF.

This chain uses TRBV7-7 with TRBJ1-1; TRBD1 matches at 10 bases. The germline CDR1 and CDR2 sequences are SSHAT and FNYEAQ (reference sequence). Trimming cost V 4 bases and J 1 base; bases outside gene matches: 6. CDR3 size: 16 residues. CDR3 amino acids: CASSSAGTGENTEAFF. The CDR3 region has the DNA TGTGCCAGCAGCTCAGCCGGGACAGGGGAGAACACTGAAGCTTTCTTT.

The chain recombines TRBV10-3 with TRBJ1-2; D gene unclear. CDR1 and CDR2 (germline): ENHRY, SYGVKD. This CDR3 comprises 16 residues. Deletions cut 0 bases from V and 4 bases from J, with 15 bases between. DNA of the CDR3: TGTGCCATCAGTGAGTCGGCAGTCCCCCGGGGCTATGGCTACACCTTC. This gives the protein CAISESAVPRGYGYTF.

This chain links TRBV5-4 with TRBJ1-1; D is uncertain. Germline CDR1 reads SGHNT; CDR2 reads YYREEE (reference sequence). This CDR3 is built from 13 residues. Trimming pared 2 bases from V and 7 bases from J, leaving 12 bases between. This CDR3 is CASSLGRRVEAFF. CDR3 nucleotides: TGTGCCAGCAGCTTAGGCAGGAGGGTTGAAGCTTTCTTT. The complete variable domain, with remaining parts taken from reference TRBV5-4 and TRBJ1-1, reads ETGVTQSPTHLIKTRGQQVTLRCSSQSGHNTVSWYQQALGQGPQFIFQYYREEENGRGNFPPRFSGLQFPNYSSELNVNALELDDSALYLCASSLGRRVEAFFGQGTRLTVV.

In DNA, the CDR3 is TGCGCCAGCAGCCAGGATACGCAGGGTAAGGGCTATGGCTACACCTTC. Protein product: CASSQDTQGKGYGYTF. V and J are TRBV4-1 and TRBJ1-2; TRBD1 might be the D (5 bases). Trimming cost V 3 bases and J 4 bases, with 18 bases left between them. Germline CDR1 reads MGHRA; CDR2 reads YSYEKL. The CDR3 length is 16 residues.

The rearrangement joins TRBV27 to TRBJ2-7; 9 bases fit TRBD1. V was clipped by 3 bases and J by 3 bases; unmatched bases: 9. Germline CDR1 is MNHEY and CDR2 is SMNVEV (reference sequence). The CDR3 extends over 16 amino acids. CDR3 loop: CASSFLDGTGNYEQYF. The CDR3 region has the DNA TGTGCCAGCAGTTTTCTCGACGGGACAGGGAACTACGAGCAGTACTTC.

The J gene is TRBJ2-7, the V gene TRBV5-1, with D tentatively TRBD2 (6 bases). CDR1 and CDR2 (germline): SGHRS, YFSETQ. The CDR3 loop spans 16 amino acids. V was pared by 4 bases and J by 3 bases, with 20 bases between. In DNA form, the CDR3 reads TGCGCCAGCAGCATGGAGAGGGCTAGCGCCGACTACGAGCAGTACTTC. Encoded protein: CASSMERASADYEQYF.

In its sample, this clone was seen once. The J gene is TRBJ1-1, the V gene TRBV5-6; 10 bases line up with TRBD1. J was trimmed by 5 bases and V by 3 bases; bases with no gene match: 4. The germline V gene encodes CDR1 SGHDT and CDR2 YYEEEE. The CDR3 covers 14 residues. The CDR3 DNA follows: TGTGCCAGCAGCTACCGGACAGGGGGGACTGAAGCTTTCTTT. As protein: CASSYRTGGTEAFF.

The chain carries TRBV2 and TRBJ1-2, with D possibly being TRBD1 (5 bases). From germline, CDR1 is SNHLY and CDR2 FYNNEI. The CDR3 is 15 amino acids. Deletions cut 2 bases from V and 2 bases from J, with 12 bases between. DNA for the CDR3: TGTGCCAGCAGTGAATTGGGGGGGTCGAACTATGGCTACACCTTC. This encodes CASSELGGSNYGYTF.

The rearrangement uses TRBV11-2 and TRBJ2-1; 7 bases are a match to TRBD2. J lost 6 bases, V lost 5 bases, and 10 bases had no gene match. CDR3 length equals 15 residues. Germline CDR1 reads SGHAT; CDR2 reads FQNNGV. CDR3 sequence: CASSPDWGGINEQFF. The CDR3 DNA sequence: TGTGCCAGCAGCCCAGACTGGGGGGGGATCAATGAGCAGTTCTTC.

This clone was observed once. The chain employs TRBV4-1 and TRBJ2-5; D may be TRBD2 (6 bases). The CDR3 runs 16 residues. Per germline, CDR1 MGHRA and CDR2 YSYEKL. Trimming removed 0 bases at V and 5 bases at J, with 16 bases between. CDR3 bases: TGCGCCAGCAGCCAAGATGGGGCCAGGGCGGGGGAGACCCAGTACTTC. Its protein is CASSQDGARAGETQYF.

The rearrangement uses TRBV10-3 and TRBJ1-1; D unclear. Deletions cut 0 bases from V and 2 bases from J, with 10 bases between. This CDR3 has 15 amino acids. Germline V gives CDR1 ENHRY, CDR2 SYGVKD. CDR3 nucleotides: TGTGCCATCAGTGAGTCGATGTACAGAAACACTGAAGCTTTCTTT. Its protein is CAISESMYRNTEAFF.

This chain uses TRBV19 with TRBJ2-7; D gene uncertain. CDR1 is LNHDA, CDR2 SQIVND, per germline (reference sequence). V lost 3 bases and J 3 bases, leaving 12 bases between the germline ends. The CDR3 contains 14 residues. The CDR3 spells CASSMGSSSYEQYF. CDR3 nucleotides: TGTGCCAGTAGTATGGGCAGCAGTAGCTACGAGCAGTACTTC.

The chain uses TRBV5-1 and TRBJ2-7; D may be TRBD1 (6 bases). The CDR3 is 15 residues long. The V end lost 2 bases, the J end lost 2 bases, and 14 bases lay between the germline ends. The germline V gene has CDR1 SGHRS and CDR2 YFSETQ. The DNA of the CDR3 is TGCGCCAGCAGCTTAACAGGGAACGGGGCCTACGAGCAGTACTTC. Translation: CASSLTGNGAYEQYF.

The chain has TRBV6-5 and TRBJ1-6; 10 nucleotides agree with TRBD1. This CDR3 has 13 amino acids. Per the germline V gene, CDR1 is MNHEY and CDR2 is SVGAGI. The V and J ends lost 8 bases and 9 bases, in that order; junction bases with no gene match: 4. CDR3 region: CASRGTGASPLHF. The DNA for the CDR3 is TGTGCCAGCCGCGGGACAGGGGCTTCACCCCTCCACTTT.

The gene calls are TRBV4-1 and TRBJ1-1; 9 bases align to TRBD1. Germline-derived CDR1 and CDR2 are MGHRA and YSYEKL. The CDR3 runs to 11 residues. V was clipped by 10 bases and J by 6 bases; unmatched bases: 3. The CDR3 reads CATRDRAEAFF. CDR3 DNA: TGCGCCACCCGGGACAGGGCTGAAGCTTTCTTT.

In the case of this clone: The sample has other DNA sequences that encode this CDR3 too. The chain uses TRBV6-1 and TRBJ1-2, with a tentative D call TRBD1 (6 bases). The CDR3 loop spans 14 amino acids. V was shortened by 1 base and J by 5 bases, with 11 bases between the two germline ends. Germline-derived CDR1 and CDR2 are MNHNS and SASEGT. DNA of the CDR3: TGTGCCAGCAGTGAAGGCAGGGGAAGTTATGGCTACACCTTC. Protein: CASSEGRGSYGYTF.

The chain recombines TRBV18 with TRBJ2-3, with a weak D call TRBD2 (5 bases). The germline CDR1 and CDR2 sequences are KGHSH and LQKENI. The CDR3 sequence is 14 residues long. V was trimmed by 3 bases and J by 5 bases, leaving 12 bases between them. CDR3 in DNA: TGTGCCAGCTCACCTTTCTTAGAGGGAGATACGCAGTATTTT. The encoded protein is CASSPFLEGDTQYF.

The J gene is TRBJ2-3, the V gene TRBV20-1, with 7 bases identical to TRBD2. The germline V gene has CDR1 DFQATT and CDR2 SNEGSKA (reference sequence). Trimming took 3 bases from V and 0 from J; bases not matched to a gene: 6. The CDR3 contains 15 residues. CDR3 in DNA: TGCAGTGCTAGTCCGGCTAGCGGAAGCACAGATACGCAGTATTTT. As protein: CSASPASGSTDTQYF.

The chain links TRBV6-1 to TRBJ2-5; D is unresolved. CDR1 is MNHNS, CDR2 SASEGT, per germline. V gave up 2 bases and J gave up 4 bases, with 5 bases separating them. The CDR3 length is 12 residues. The CDR3 sequence is CASSENRETQYF. DNA for the CDR3: TGTGCCAGCAGTGAAAACAGAGAGACCCAGTACTTC.

CDR3 nucleotides: TGTGCCAGCAGCGCCACAGGGTCCCCCTACGAGCAGTACTTC. Translation: CASSATGSPYEQYF. The rearrangement uses TRBV7-9 and TRBJ2-7; TRBD1 is a possible D gene (6 bases). From germline, CDR1 is SEHNR and CDR2 FQNEAQ (reference sequence). This CDR3 is 14 amino acids long. The V end was cut by 5 bases, the J end by 2 bases, with 13 bases between.

CDR3 sequence (DNA): TGTGCCAGCAGAAAGAGAACGACAGGGTTCCGAAATCAGCCCCAGCATTTT. The encoded protein is CASRKRTTGFRNQPQHF. This chain uses TRBV28 with TRBJ1-5; 7 bases map to TRBD1. The V gene end was trimmed by 6 bases and the J gene end by 4 bases; junction bases not matched to a gene: 15. Per the germline V gene, CDR1 is MDHEN and CDR2 is SYDVKM. This CDR3 comprises 17 residues.

The chain couples TRBV6-1 to TRBJ1-1; no reliable D call. V shed 2 bases and J shed 0 bases, with 7 bases lying between them. There are 14 residues in the CDR3. From germline, CDR1 is MNHNS and CDR2 SASEGT. CDR3 region: CASSESQVNTEAFF. The DNA for the CDR3 is TGTGCCAGCAGTGAAAGCCAGGTGAACACTGAAGCTTTCTTT.

The genes are TRBV6-5 and TRBJ1-2, with a tentative D call TRBD1 (5 bases). Trimming took 7 bases from V and 4 from J, leaving 19 bases between them. Looked up from germline, CDR1 is MNHEY and CDR2 is SVGAGI. The CDR3 spans 15 residues. CDR3 protein: CASTSGRGGSYGYTF. CDR3 nucleotides: TGTGCCAGCACCTCCGGACGGGGGGGAAGCTATGGCTACACCTTC.